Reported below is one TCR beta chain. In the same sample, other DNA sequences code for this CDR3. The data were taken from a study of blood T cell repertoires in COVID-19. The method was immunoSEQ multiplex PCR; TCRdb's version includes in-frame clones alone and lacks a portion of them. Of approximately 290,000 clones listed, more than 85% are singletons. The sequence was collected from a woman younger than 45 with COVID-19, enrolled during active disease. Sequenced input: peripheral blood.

CDR3 bases: TGTGCCAGTACACTAGCGAGCTCCTACAATGAGCAGTTCTTC. Amino acids: CASTLASSYNEQFF. This rearrangement joins TRBV19 to TRBJ2-1; 7 nucleotides agree with TRBD2. The CDR3 covers 14 residues. Germline V gene data show CDR1 as LNHDA and CDR2 as SQIVND (reference sequence). V lost 7 bases and J lost 0; bases outside the gene matches: 3.